A single TCR beta chain is shown here with its context. The specificity of this receptor is unknown. No base-level quality is on record; no much larger clone is a single base apart. The Quick-DNA Microprep Kit was used to extract genomic DNA from the sorted cells. Amplification of TCRbeta DNA was done with the immunoSEQ hsTCRbeta kit, following the protocol from the manufacturer. An Illumina MiSeq instrument was used to sequence the TCRbeta libraries. As for how the authors treated the data: Following removal of out-of-frame sequences, 2 million to 2.5 million distinct TCRbeta sequences were retained, with an average of roughly 70,000 per individual. Each individual was scored according to the count of over 150 previously reported CMV-associated TCRbeta sequences and the total productive distinct TCRbeta count. A beta-binomial model was reimplemented in Python, and scikit-learn random forests with default parameters were trained on data from the US cohort. Classifier performance on the Belgian cohort was summarized as median AUC with percentile confidence intervals over 10,000 bootstrap iterations. TCRdb holds this immuneACCESS table with in-frame rearrangements only. Some clones are missing; in checked studies, unresolved V genes explain under half, and the rest has no known cause. The DNA gave D and trimming, while V, J and clone size come from that table. In all, the sample holds 30,000 to 40,000 clones, and 79% of those were seen once. Of the sample, approximately 5.3% falls within the top ten clones.

This record comes from a study of memory CD4+ T cells and cytomegalovirus serostatus (dated by TCRdb to the late 2010s). Looking at the study overall: The cohort comprised about 35 healthy Belgian adults, 9 CMV seropositive and about 24 CMV seronegative. To replicate a published TCR-based CMV serostatus classifier, the study sequenced CD4+ memory TCRbeta repertoires from a Belgian cohort whose cytomegalovirus serostatus was known.

A FACSAria II was used to sort memory CD4+ T cells, defined as single viable CD3+CD4+CD8-CD45RO+ cells. To determine CMV serostatus, a Roche Elecsys assay was used that detects serum IgG against CMV pp150, pp28, p38 and p52. Once the samples were thawed, total CD4+ T cells were enriched through positive selection using CD4 magnetic microbeads. The samples came from a different study that was designed specifically to examine the CD4+ T cell memory repertoire. Peripheral blood mononuclear cells were isolated and cryopreserved according to standard operating procedures, and serum was kept at -80 degrees C. The staining used CD3-PerCP (BW264/56), CD4-APC (RPA-T4), CD45RO-PE (UCHT1) and CD8-Pacific Orange (3B5) antibodies, and Sytox blue was used to exclude non-viable cells. The full study reports these points: Of under 200 previously reported CMV-associated TCRbeta sequences, 60 to 85 appeared in the CD4+ memory repertoires, each in one to five individuals. A median bootstrapped AUC of roughly 0.94 with a 95% CI of 0.76-1.00 was achieved on the Belgian cohort by the original-framework classifier. Only CD4+CD45RO+ memory cells were sequenced, in contrast to the original study, in which naive and memory CD4+ and CD8+ populations were covered. CMV serostatus prediction reached a median bootstrapped AUC of 0.95 with the original framework and around 0.91 with a US-trained random forest. The results were interpreted as suggesting that the CMV-associated TCR signature is largely present in the CD4+ memory repertoire.

The germline V gene specifies SGHVS as CDR1 and FQNEAQ as CDR2. From V the trimming removes 3 bases and from J it removes 12 bases, while the gene matches leave 7 bases of the junction unaccounted for. CDR3 length: 12 amino acids, cysteine to phenylalanine. CDR3 DNA is the only sequence kept; it has 36 bases, read in frame from the first base. Sequenced material: memory CD4+ T cells from blood. This receptor chain uses TRBV7-8 and TRBJ2-7; 8 middle bases align to TRBD1. The TCR comes from an adult in good health and CMV-seropositive. Here the CDR3 is given as CASSLGQVGWYF. DNA sequence: TGTGCCAGCAGCTTGGGACAGGTGGGATGGTACTTC.